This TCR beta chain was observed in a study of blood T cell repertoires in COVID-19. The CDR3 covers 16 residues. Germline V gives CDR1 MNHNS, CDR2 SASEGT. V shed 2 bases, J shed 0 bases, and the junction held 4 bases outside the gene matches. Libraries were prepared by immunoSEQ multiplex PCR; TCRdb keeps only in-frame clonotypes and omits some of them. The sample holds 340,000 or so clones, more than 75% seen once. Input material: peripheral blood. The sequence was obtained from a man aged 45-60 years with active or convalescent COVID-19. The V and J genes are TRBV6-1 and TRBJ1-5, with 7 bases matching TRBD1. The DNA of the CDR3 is TGTGCCAGCAGTGAATTCGGGACAGTTAGCAATCAGCCCCAGCATTTT. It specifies CASSEFGTVSNQPQHF.